This entry lists 14 T cell receptor beta chains sequenced from one sample in a study of T cells in Graves' hyperthyroidism and ophthalmopathy. Using RNA transcripts as the source, TCR beta CDR3 regions were amplified. With the HTBI primer set, the TCR CDR3 went through a first round of RT-PCR. TCRdb used MiXCR to reprocess the multiplex PCR reads, holding one entry per CDR3 protein. The sample holds around 340,000 distinct CDR3 sequences, 17% seen once. The sample was blood. The receptors stem from a woman in her twenties or thirties with Graves' hyperthyroidism that later progressed to Graves' ophthalmopathy.

This clonotype was recorded at least ten times. V usage is TRBV20-1 and J usage is TRBJ2-5, with a weak D call TRBD2 (6 bases). V was cut by 2 bases and J by 2 bases, with 15 bases left in between. The germline CDR1 and CDR2 sequences are DFQATT and SNEGSKA (reference sequence). CDR3 size: 15 residues. The CDR3 region has the DNA TGCAGTGCTAGACCGCGGGGTTCGACGCAAGAGACCCAGTACTTC. This translates into CSARPRGSTQETQYF.

This clonotype occurred a few times. The V and J genes are TRBV20-1 and TRBJ1-4, with D perhaps TRBD1 (5 bases). CDR3 length: 15 amino acids. The germline gives CDR1 DFQATT, CDR2 SNEGSKA (reference sequence). Deletions cut 0 bases from V and 6 bases from J, with 14 bases between. The CDR3 region has the DNA TGCAGTGCTAGAGATTGGGGGGTAGAGGATGAAAAACTGTTTTTT. It is translated as CSARDWGVEDEKLFF.

This clonotype was recorded at least ten times. The chain couples TRBV19 to TRBJ1-2; the D gene is possibly TRBD1 (5 bases). Germline V CDR1 and CDR2: LNHDA, SQIVND (reference sequence). The V end was cut by 2 bases, the J end by 3 bases, with 19 bases between. The CDR3 loop spans 17 amino acids. The chain's CDR3 is CASSIMPGTAGDYGYTF. Here the CDR3 DNA reads TGTGCCAGTAGTATAATGCCCGGGACCGCGGGGGACTATGGCTACACCTTC.

This clonotype came up a few times. The rearrangement joins TRBV6-1 to TRBJ1-1, with 7 bases matching TRBD1. Trimming removed 4 bases from V and 3 bases from J; junction bases left unmatched: 2. CDR3 length: 13 amino acids. The V gene's germline CDR1 is MNHNS and CDR2 SASEGT. The CDR3 nucleotides are TGTGCCAGCAGTGTGCAGGGGGACACTGAAGCTTTCTTT. It translates to CASSVQGDTEAFF.

The chain employs TRBV12-3 or TRBV12-4 and TRBJ2-5; D is unresolved. The V end was cut by 2 bases, the J end by 2 bases, with 12 bases between. The length of the CDR3 is 15 residues. The CDR3 nucleotides read TGTGCCAGCAGTTTATTCCCGAGGCTACAAGAGACCCAGTACTTC. The encoded protein is CASSLFPRLQETQYF.

This sequence joins TRBV30 and TRBJ2-3, with 10 bases fitting TRBD2. The CDR3 has 14 residues. In germline, CDR1 is GTSNPN, CDR2 SVGIG (reference sequence). Unmatched junction bases numbered 3, after V lost 5 bases and J lost 1 base. Here the CDR3 reads CAWGGTSGTDTQYF. CDR3 bases: TGTGCCTGGGGAGGGACTAGCGGCACAGATACGCAGTATTTT. Looking up the rest from reference TRBV30 and TRBJ2-3 gives the full variable domain: SQTIHQWPATLVQPVGSPLSLECTVEGTSNPNLYWYRQAAGRGLQLLFYSVGIGQISSEVPQNLSASRPQDRQFILSSKKLLLSDSGFYLCAWGGTSGTDTQYFGPGTRLTVL.

This clonotype was counted at least ten times. CDR3 in amino acids: CASSDGTGGADTQYF. Written as DNA, the CDR3 is TGTGCCAGCAGTGACGGGACAGGGGGCGCAGATACGCAGTATTTT. This chain joins TRBV6-4 and TRBJ2-3, with 12 bases aligning to TRBD1. J gave up 4 bases and V 2 bases, and 1 base lay outside the gene matches. This CDR3 comprises 15 residues. Germline CDR1 MRHNA, CDR2 SNTAGT.

This clonotype was seen at least ten times. CDR3 DNA: TGTGCCAGCAGTTATAGGGGGGGAGGCAATCAGCCCCAGCATTTT. It yields the protein CASSYRGGGNQPQHF. The chain has TRBV6-1 and TRBJ1-5; D perhaps matches TRBD1 (6 bases). Trimming shortened V by 5 bases and J by 2 bases, and 13 bases separated the two germline ends. The CDR3 is made up of 15 amino acids. Germline CDR1 is MNHNS and CDR2 is SASEGT.

This clonotype has a handful of counts. Because the CDR3 is missing its conserved closing phenylalanine or tryptophan, this is likely a read error. The chain carries TRBV5-5 and TRBJ2-5; a weak D match, TRBD2 (6 bases). The CDR3 length is 14 residues. The V gene's germline CDR1 is SGHKS and CDR2 YYEKEE (reference sequence). The V end was cut by 4 bases, the J end by 1 base, with 11 bases between. The CDR3 nucleotides read TGTGCCAGCAGCATACGGACTACCCAAGAGACCCAGTACTTG. Protein sequence: CASSIRTTQETQYL.

This clonotype was recorded at least ten times. Written as DNA, the CDR3 is TGTGCCAGCAGCGGTGGGATCAATTCACCCCTCCACTTT. Protein: CASSGGINSPLHF. The V call is TRBV9, the J call TRBJ1-6, with no clear D. The CDR3 loop spans 13 amino acids. With 3 bases removed from V and 7 bases from J, the gap between germline ends came to 8 bases. CDR1 SGDLS and CDR2 YYNGEE come from the germline V gene.

This clonotype came up a few times. The chain recombines TRBV20-1 with TRBJ2-7, with 9 bases fitting TRBD1. Trimming took 2 bases from V and 2 from J; bases not matched to a gene: 1. The CDR3 runs 13 residues. CDR1 DFQATT and CDR2 SNEGSKA come from the germline V gene (reference sequence). CDR3 residues: CSARTGGTYEQYF. In DNA form, the CDR3 reads TGCAGTGCTAGAACAGGGGGCACCTACGAGCAGTACTTC.

This clonotype has more than one count but fewer than ten. The rearrangement links TRBV9 to TRBJ2-7, with 9 nucleotides matching TRBD2. After removal of 6 bases from V and 1 base from J, the junction contained 8 bases not matched to a gene. Germline CDR1 and CDR2: SGDLS and YYNGEE. This CDR3 is built from 15 residues. The CDR3: CASNDGAGGSYEQYF. The CDR3 bases are TGTGCCAGCAACGATGGGGCGGGAGGGTCCTACGAGCAGTACTTC.

As to this clonotype: One base away lies a much larger clone, so this may be a sequencing read error. V is TRBV20-1 and J is TRBJ1-3, with unresolved D. This CDR3 contains 15 residues. Germline V lookup: CDR1 DFQATT, CDR2 SNEGSKA (reference sequence). The CDR3 sequence: CSAPLGALVGNTVYF. The CDR3 DNA sequence: TGCAGTGCTCCGTTGGGCGCGTTGGTCGGAAACACCGTATATTTT.

This clonotype was picked up many times. V is TRBV5-1 and J is TRBJ2-1; maybe TRBD2 (7 bases). This CDR3 is built from 14 residues. V dropped 0 bases and J dropped 7 bases, with 11 bases sitting between them. Looked up from germline, CDR1 is SGHRS and CDR2 is YFSETQ. The CDR3 is CASSLGRGANEQFF. CDR3 coding DNA: TGCGCCAGCAGCTTGGGTCGGGGGGCGAATGAGCAGTTCTTC. Full variable domain (rest looked up from reference TRBV5-1 and TRBJ2-1): KAGVTQTPRYLIKTRGQQVTLSCSPISGHRSVSWYQQTPGQGLQFLFEYFSETQRNKGNFPGRFSGRQFSNSRSEMNVSTLELGDSALYLCASSLGRGANEQFFGPGTRLTVL.